This is a list of T cell receptor beta chains from one sample in a study of spatial heterogeneity in lung cancer. One entry per CDR3 protein results from TCRdb running MiXCR on the 5' RACE reads. The sample consists of some 53,000 distinct CDR3 sequences, roughly 7% of them appearing once. Material: PBMCs, obtained at surgery. The receptors were sampled from a female donor with early-stage non-small cell lung cancer. The CDR3 runs from the conserved cysteine through the conserved F or W. Each record gives: J gene, V gene, clone size, D gene, CDR3 protein, CDR3 DNA. D genes are given only for firm matches. Size is omitted from some rows. Given values are once, few, many or a class for expanded clones.

TRBJ2-1,TRBV3-1,.,TRBD2,CASSYSGGAREQFF,TGTGCCAGCAGTTATAGCGGGGGGGCTCGTGAGCAGTTCTTC
TRBJ1-2,TRBV12-3/TRBV12-4,.,TRBD1,CASSLVGDRLYGYTF,TGTGCCAGCAGTTTAGTTGGGGACAGGCTCTATGGCTACACCTTC
TRBJ2-1,TRBV5-8,many,.,CASSPLRRGLNNEQFF,TGTGCCAGCAGCCCTCTGCGACGGGGGCTGAACAATGAGCAGTTCTTC
TRBJ2-1,TRBV7-2,.,TRBD1,CASSLGGGPINEQFF,TGTGCCAGCAGCTTAGGAGGGGGCCCGATCAATGAGCAGTTCTTC
TRBJ1-4,TRBV7-2,few,.,CASSFNGGANEKLFF,TGTGCCAGCAGCTTTAACGGGGGGGCTAATGAAAAACTGTTTTTT
TRBJ2-1,TRBV5-1,many,TRBD1,CASSLPTGGNEQFF,TGCGCCAGCAGCTTACCGACAGGGGGTAATGAGCAGTTCTTC
TRBJ2-3,TRBV29-1,many,.,CSVFRGSTDTQYF,TGCAGCGTCTTTCGAGGGTCCACAGATACGCAGTATTTT
TRBJ1-1,TRBV20-1,many,.,CSAYSGEYEAFF,TGCAGTGCTTATTCCGGGGAGTACGAAGCTTTCTTT
TRBJ2-5,TRBV19,many,TRBD1,CASSYGQAGETQYF,TGTGCCAGTAGTTACGGACAGGCAGGGGAGACCCAGTACTTC
TRBJ1-4,TRBV3-1,many,.,CASSRTGSLNEKLFF,TGTGCCAGCAGCCGCACCGGGTCCCTGAATGAAAAACTGTTTTTT
TRBJ1-2,TRBV7-9,few,.,CASSLWAGTNYGYTF,TGTGCCAGCAGCTTGTGGGCCGGGACTAACTATGGCTACACCTTC
TRBJ1-2,TRBV7-2,many,.,CASSPRDGLNYGYTF,TGTGCCAGCAGCCCACGGGACGGATTAAACTATGGCTACACCTTC
TRBJ1-4,TRBV29-1,many,.,CSASGVSSTNEKLFF,TGCAGCGCCAGTGGTGTGTCTTCAACTAATGAAAAACTGTTTTTT
TRBJ2-1,TRBV20-1,few,TRBD2,CSLWGGAGNEQFF,TGCAGTCTTTGGGGAGGGGCCGGCAATGAGCAGTTCTTC
TRBJ1-6,TRBV5-1,.,TRBD1,CASSLGGQGESPLHF,TGCGCCAGCAGCTTGGGAGGACAGGGAGAATCACCCCTCCACTTT
TRBJ2-3,TRBV15,many,.,CATSREKRRTDTQYF,TGTGCCACCAGCAGAGAAAAGCGGCGCACAGATACGCAGTATTTT
TRBJ2-7,TRBV20-1,few,.,CSARTAYEQYF,TGCAGTGCTAGAACGGCTTACGAGCAGTACTTC
TRBJ2-5,TRBV19,many,.,CASSIGGGVRETQYF,TGTGCCAGTAGTATCGGTGGGGGAGTTCGAGAGACCCAGTACTTC
TRBJ2-7,TRBV11-2,many,.,CASSSQGSLYEQYF,TGTGCCAGCAGCTCCCAGGGGTCCCTCTACGAGCAGTACTTC
TRBJ2-7,TRBV6-4,many,.,CASSSDKAVNEQYF,TGTGCCAGCAGCTCGGACAAGGCGGTGAACGAGCAGTACTTC
TRBJ2-7,TRBV6-5,few,.,CASSYGGLNYEQYF,TGTGCCAGCAGTTATGGGGGACTTAACTACGAGCAGTACTTC
TRBJ1-6,TRBV12-3/TRBV12-4,once,TRBD1,CASRDTGGQGSPLHF,TGTGCCAGCAGGGATACAGGGGGACAGGGATCACCCCTCCACTTT
TRBJ1-5,TRBV20-1,many,.,CSALRATFNQPQHF,TGCAGTGCCTTGCGGGCCACCTTCAATCAGCCCCAGCATTTT
TRBJ2-7,TRBV4-2,many,.,CASSQELVAYEQYF,TGTGCCAGCAGCCAAGAGCTAGTGGCTTACGAGCAGTACTTC
TRBJ2-7,TRBV30,few,.,CAWSDAFYEQYF,TGTGCCTGGAGTGACGCTTTCTACGAGCAGTACTTC
TRBJ1-2,TRBV12-3/TRBV12-4,many,.,CASTLSYSAYGYTF,TGTGCCAGCACTCTCAGTTATTCAGCCTATGGCTACACCTTC
TRBJ1-2,TRBV28,few,TRBD1,CASSSPNRGLTGYTF,TGTGCCAGCAGTTCCCCGAACAGGGGGCTTACTGGCTACACCTTC
TRBJ2-7,TRBV5-4,many,.,CASSPYGVSYEQYF,TGTGCCAGCAGCCCCTACGGCGTTTCCTACGAGCAGTACTTC
TRBJ2-1,TRBV5-1,many,.,CASSGRGWGPDEQFF,TGCGCCAGCAGCGGCAGGGGTTGGGGGCCGGATGAGCAGTTCTTC
TRBJ2-3,TRBV12-3/TRBV12-4,few,TRBD2,CASGRTSVADTQYF,TGTGCCAGCGGAAGGACTAGCGTCGCAGATACGCAGTATTTT
TRBJ2-5,TRBV30,.,TRBD2,CAWSTSAVETQYF,TGTGCCTGGAGTACTAGCGCGGTCGAGACCCAGTACTTC
TRBJ2-7,TRBV6-1,.,.,CASSEGYRDYEQYF,TGTGCCAGCAGTGAAGGTTACAGGGACTACGAGCAGTACTTC
TRBJ2-1,TRBV6-2/TRBV6-3,few,.,CASSYRAPPYNEQFF,TGTGCCAGCAGTTATAGGGCTCCGCCGTACAATGAGCAGTTCTTC
TRBJ1-4,TRBV6-2/TRBV6-3,few,.,CASSYTAGEPNEKLFF,TGTGCCAGCAGTTACACCGCAGGGGAGCCAAATGAAAAACTGTTTTTT
TRBJ2-1,TRBV7-9,.,.,CASSFRSEGNEQFF,TGTGCCAGCAGCTTTCGCTCCGAGGGGAATGAGCAGTTCTTC
TRBJ2-3,TRBV29-1,few,.,CSVLVNPTDTQYF,TGCAGCGTTTTAGTCAACCCTACAGATACGCAGTATTTT
TRBJ1-2,TRBV9,few,TRBD1,CASSVGPPGTGDGYTF,TGTGCCAGCAGCGTAGGTCCCCCCGGGACAGGGGATGGCTACACCTTC
TRBJ1-5,TRBV7-8,many,TRBD1,CASSLGRDRAIGQPQHF,TGTGCCAGCAGCTTAGGAAGGGACAGGGCTATCGGACAGCCCCAGCATTTT
TRBJ2-1,TRBV3-1,many,.,CASSQLSRDSEQFF,TGTGCCAGCAGCCAATTATCTAGGGATAGTGAGCAGTTCTTC
TRBJ2-5,TRBV18,many,.,CASSRPGKTGETQYF,TGTGCCAGCTCACGGCCAGGAAAAACGGGGGAGACCCAGTACTTC
TRBJ2-2,TRBV20-1,many,.,CSAPRWDTGELFF,TGCAGTGCCCCCCGATGGGACACCGGGGAGCTGTTTTTT
TRBJ1-4,TRBV5-5,many,.,CASSTSLGATNEKLFF,TGTGCCAGCAGTACCTCACTAGGGGCAACCAATGAAAAACTGTTTTTT
TRBJ2-1,TRBV4-2,few,.,CASSRPGTKNEQFF,TGTGCCAGCAGCCGGCCCGGGACAAAAAATGAGCAGTTCTTC
TRBJ2-5,TRBV2,.,.,CASSGLWGRETQYF,TGTGCCAGCAGTGGCCTTTGGGGAAGAGAGACCCAGTACTTC
TRBJ2-1,TRBV10-3,few,TRBD2,CAISETETSGASEQFF,TGTGCCATCAGTGAGACAGAGACTAGCGGGGCTAGTGAGCAGTTCTTC
TRBJ2-5,TRBV6-2/TRBV6-3,.,.,CASSYSPTGTAETQYF,TGTGCCAGCAGTTACTCACCTACGGGGACCGCCGAGACCCAGTACTTC
TRBJ1-5,TRBV6-5,.,.,CASSYLPFNQPQHF,TGTGCCAGCAGTTATCTCCCTTTCAATCAGCCCCAGCATTTT
TRBJ2-1,TRBV20-1,few,TRBD2,CSALGLAGYNEQFF,TGCAGTGCACTGGGACTAGCGGGCTACAATGAGCAGTTCTTC
TRBJ2-1,TRBV6-4,.,TRBD2,CASSVESGGYNEQFF,TGTGCCAGCAGTGTCGAGAGCGGGGGGTACAATGAGCAGTTCTTC
TRBJ1-2,TRBV11-2,few,.,CASSRGTRTSFYGYTF,TGTGCCAGCAGCCGAGGCACCAGGACATCCTTCTATGGCTACACCTTC
TRBJ2-5,TRBV28,many,.,CATSRGQETQYF,TGTGCCACCTCGAGGGGTCAAGAGACCCAGTACTTC
TRBJ2-3,TRBV20-1,once,.,CSAPRGVRTDTQYF,TGCAGTGCTCCCCGAGGGGTAAGAACAGATACGCAGTATTTT
TRBJ2-7,TRBV12-3/TRBV12-4,many,.,CASTLGYVSYEQYF,TGTGCCAGCACCCTGGGCTATGTCTCCTACGAGCAGTACTTC